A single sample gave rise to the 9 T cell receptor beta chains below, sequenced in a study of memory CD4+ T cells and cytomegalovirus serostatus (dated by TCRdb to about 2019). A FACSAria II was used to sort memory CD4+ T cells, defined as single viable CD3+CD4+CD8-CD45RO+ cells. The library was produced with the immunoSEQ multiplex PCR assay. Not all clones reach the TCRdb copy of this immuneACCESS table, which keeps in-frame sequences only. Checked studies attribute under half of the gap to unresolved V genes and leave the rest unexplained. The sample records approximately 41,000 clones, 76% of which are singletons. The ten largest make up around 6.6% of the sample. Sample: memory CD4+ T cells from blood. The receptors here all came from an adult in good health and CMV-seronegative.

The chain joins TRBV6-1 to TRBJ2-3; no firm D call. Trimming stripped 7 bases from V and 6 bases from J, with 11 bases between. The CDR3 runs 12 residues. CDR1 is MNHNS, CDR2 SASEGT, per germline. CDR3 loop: CASTSIRDTQYF. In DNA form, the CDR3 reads TGTGCCAGCACATCGATCCGGGATACGCAGTATTTT.

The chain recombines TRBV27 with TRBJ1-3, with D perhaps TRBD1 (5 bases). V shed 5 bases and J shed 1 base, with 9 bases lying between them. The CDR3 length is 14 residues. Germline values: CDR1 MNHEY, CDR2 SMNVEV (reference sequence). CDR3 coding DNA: TGTGCCAGCAGTAGCAGGGTGTCTGGAAACACCATATATTTT. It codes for CASSSRVSGNTIYF.

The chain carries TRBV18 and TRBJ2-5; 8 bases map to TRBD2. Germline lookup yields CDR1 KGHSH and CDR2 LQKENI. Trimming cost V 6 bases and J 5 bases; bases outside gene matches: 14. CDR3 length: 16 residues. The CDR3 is CASSAIAGRVEETQYF. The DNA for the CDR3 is TGTGCCAGCTCCGCAATAGCGGGAAGAGTCGAGGAGACCCAGTACTTC.

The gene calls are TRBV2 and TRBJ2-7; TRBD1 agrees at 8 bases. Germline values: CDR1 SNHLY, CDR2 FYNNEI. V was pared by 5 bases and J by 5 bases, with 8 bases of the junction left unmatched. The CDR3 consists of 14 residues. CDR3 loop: CASSRTGSMHEQYF. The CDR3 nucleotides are TGTGCCAGCAGTCGGACAGGGAGTATGCACGAGCAGTACTTC. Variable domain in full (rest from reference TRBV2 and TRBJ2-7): EPEVTQTPSHQVTQMGQEVILRCVPISNHLYFYWYRQILGQKVEFLVSFYNNEISEKSEIFDDQFSVERPDGSNFTLKIRSTKLEDSAMYFCASSRTGSMHEQYFGPGTRLTVT.

This CDR3 is CASSPSGTDLNEQFF. The CDR3, as DNA: TGTGCCAGCAGCCCTAGCGGGACCGACCTCAATGAGCAGTTCTTC. The J gene is TRBJ2-1, the V gene TRBV11-3, with 9 bases identical to TRBD2. After removal of 5 bases from V and 6 bases from J, the junction contained 8 bases not matched to a gene. The CDR3 has 15 amino acids. Germline values: CDR1 SGHNT, CDR2 YENEEA. Using reference TRBV11-3 and TRBJ2-1 for the parts outside the CDR3, the full variable domain is EAGVVQSPRYKIIEKKQPVAFWCNPISGHNTLYWYLQNLGQGPELLIRYENEEAVDDSQLPKDRFSAERLKGVDSTLKIQPAELGDSAVYLCASSPSGTDLNEQFFGPGTRLTVL.

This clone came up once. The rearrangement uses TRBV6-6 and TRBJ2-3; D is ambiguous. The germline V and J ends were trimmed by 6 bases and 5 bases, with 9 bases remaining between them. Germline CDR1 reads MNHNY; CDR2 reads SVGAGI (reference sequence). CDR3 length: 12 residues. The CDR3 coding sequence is TGTGCCAGCAGACAATTGGGAGATACGCAGTATTTT. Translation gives CASRQLGDTQYF.

In DNA, the CDR3 is TGTGCCAGCAGTTTTGGGGGGCCGAACACTGAAGCTTTCTTT. Its translation is CASSFGGPNTEAFF. The chain uses TRBV28 and TRBJ1-1; weak D call: TRBD1 (6 bases). Germline CDR1 reads MDHEN; CDR2 reads SYDVKM. Deletions cut 3 bases from V and 1 base from J, with 9 bases between. The CDR3 covers 14 residues. The variable domain in full, with the rest retrieved from reference TRBV28 and TRBJ1-1, is DVKVTQSSRYLVKRTGEKVFLECVQDMDHENMFWYRQDPGLGLRLIYFSYDVKMKEKGDIPEGYSVSREKKERFSLILESASTNQTSMYLCASSFGGPNTEAFFGQGTRLTVV.

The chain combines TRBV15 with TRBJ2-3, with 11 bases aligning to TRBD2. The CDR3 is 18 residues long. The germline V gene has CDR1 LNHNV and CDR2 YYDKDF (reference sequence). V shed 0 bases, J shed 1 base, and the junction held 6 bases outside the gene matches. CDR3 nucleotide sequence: TGTGCCACCAGCAGAGATTGGTCACTAGCGGGAGGCACAGATACGCAGTATTTT. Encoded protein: CATSRDWSLAGGTDTQYF.

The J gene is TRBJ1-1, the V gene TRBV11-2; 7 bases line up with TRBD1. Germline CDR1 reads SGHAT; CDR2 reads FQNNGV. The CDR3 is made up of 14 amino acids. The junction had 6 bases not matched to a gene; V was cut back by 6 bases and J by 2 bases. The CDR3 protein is CASRRDSANTEAFF. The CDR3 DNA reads TGTGCCAGCAGACGGGACAGTGCCAACACTGAAGCTTTCTTT.